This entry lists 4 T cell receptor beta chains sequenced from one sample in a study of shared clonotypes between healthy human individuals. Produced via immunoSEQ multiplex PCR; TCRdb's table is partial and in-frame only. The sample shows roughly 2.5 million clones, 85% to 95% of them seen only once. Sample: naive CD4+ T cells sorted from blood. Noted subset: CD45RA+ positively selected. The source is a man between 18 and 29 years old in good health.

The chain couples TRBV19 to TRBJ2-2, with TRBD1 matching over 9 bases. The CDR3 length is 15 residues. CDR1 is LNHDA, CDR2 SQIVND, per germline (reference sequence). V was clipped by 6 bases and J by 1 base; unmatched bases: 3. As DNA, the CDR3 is TGTGCCAGTAGGGGGACAGGGAGGAACACCGGGGAGCTGTTTTTT. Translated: CASRGTGRNTGELFF.

The CDR3 bases are TGTGCCGTCGCGGACCTAGCGGTCGTAGATACGCAGTATTTT. It codes for CAVADLAVVDTQYF. V gene TRBV6-5 combines with J gene TRBJ2-3; 7 bases line up with TRBD2. The CDR3 sequence is 14 residues long. V was pared by 11 bases and J by 5 bases, with 13 bases of the junction left unmatched. The germline V gene encodes CDR1 MNHEY and CDR2 SVGAGI.

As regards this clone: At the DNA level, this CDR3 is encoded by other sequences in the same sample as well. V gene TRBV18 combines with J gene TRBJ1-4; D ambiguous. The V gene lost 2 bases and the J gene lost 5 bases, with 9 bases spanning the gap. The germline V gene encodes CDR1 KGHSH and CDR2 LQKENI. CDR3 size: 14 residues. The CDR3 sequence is CASSPTGSNEKLFF. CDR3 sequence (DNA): TGTGCCAGCTCACCAACGGGGTCAAATGAAAAACTGTTTTTT.

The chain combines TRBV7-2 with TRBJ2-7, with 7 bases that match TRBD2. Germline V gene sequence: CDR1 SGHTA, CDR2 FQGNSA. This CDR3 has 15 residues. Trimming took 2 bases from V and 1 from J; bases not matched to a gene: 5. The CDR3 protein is CASSLNGRRSYEQYF. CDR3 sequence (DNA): TGTGCCAGCAGCTTAAACGGGAGGAGATCCTACGAGCAGTACTTC. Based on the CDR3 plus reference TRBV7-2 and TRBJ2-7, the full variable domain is GAGVSQSPSNKVTEKGKDVELRCDPISGHTALYWYRQSLGQGLEFLIYFQGNSAPDKSGLPSDRFSAERTGGSVSTLTIQRTQQEDSAVYLCASSLNGRRSYEQYFGPGTRLTVT.